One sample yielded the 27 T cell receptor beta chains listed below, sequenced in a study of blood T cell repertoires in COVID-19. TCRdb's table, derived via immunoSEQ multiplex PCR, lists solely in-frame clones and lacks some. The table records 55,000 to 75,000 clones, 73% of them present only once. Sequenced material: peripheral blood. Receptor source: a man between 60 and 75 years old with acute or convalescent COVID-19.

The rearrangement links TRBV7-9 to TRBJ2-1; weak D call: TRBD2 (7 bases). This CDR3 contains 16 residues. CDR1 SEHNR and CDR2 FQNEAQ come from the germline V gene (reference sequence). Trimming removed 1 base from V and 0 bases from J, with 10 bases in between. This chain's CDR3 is CASSLEGGSSYNEQFF. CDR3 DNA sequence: TGTGCCAGCAGCTTAGAGGGGGGGAGCTCCTACAATGAGCAGTTCTTC.

CDR3 region: CASSRGLTYEQYV. The CDR3 DNA is TGTGCCAGCAGCCGGGGACTCACCTACGAGCAGTACGTC. The chain has TRBV12-3 or TRBV12-4 and TRBJ2-7, with D perhaps TRBD2 (6 bases). This CDR3 has 13 residues. Trimming stripped 6 bases from V and 2 bases from J, with 11 bases between.

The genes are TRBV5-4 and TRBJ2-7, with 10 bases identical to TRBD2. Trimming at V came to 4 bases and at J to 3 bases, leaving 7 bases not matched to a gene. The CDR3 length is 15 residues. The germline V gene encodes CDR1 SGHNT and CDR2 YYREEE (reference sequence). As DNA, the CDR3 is TGTGCCAGCAGCCATCTAGCGGGAGTCGTCTACGAGCAGTACTTC. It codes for CASSHLAGVVYEQYF.

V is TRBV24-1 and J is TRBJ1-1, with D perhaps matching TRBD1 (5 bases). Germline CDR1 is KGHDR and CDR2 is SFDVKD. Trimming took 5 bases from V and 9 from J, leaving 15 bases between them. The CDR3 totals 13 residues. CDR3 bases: TGTGCCACCAGTGCCTCAGGGATTGAGAAAGCTTTCTTT. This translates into CATSASGIEKAFF.

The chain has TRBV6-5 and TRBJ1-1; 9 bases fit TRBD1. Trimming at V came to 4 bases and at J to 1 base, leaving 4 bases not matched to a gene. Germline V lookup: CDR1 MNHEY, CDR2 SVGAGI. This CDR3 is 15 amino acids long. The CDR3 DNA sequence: TGTGCCAGCAGTTGGGGACAGGGCGCGAACACTGAAGCTTTCTTT. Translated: CASSWGQGANTEAFF.

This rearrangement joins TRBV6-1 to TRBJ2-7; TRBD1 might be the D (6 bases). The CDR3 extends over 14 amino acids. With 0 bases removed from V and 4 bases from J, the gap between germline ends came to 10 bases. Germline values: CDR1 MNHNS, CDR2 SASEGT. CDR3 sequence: CASSEAPGEYEQYV. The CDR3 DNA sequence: TGTGCCAGCAGTGAAGCGCCAGGGGAATACGAGCAGTACGTC.

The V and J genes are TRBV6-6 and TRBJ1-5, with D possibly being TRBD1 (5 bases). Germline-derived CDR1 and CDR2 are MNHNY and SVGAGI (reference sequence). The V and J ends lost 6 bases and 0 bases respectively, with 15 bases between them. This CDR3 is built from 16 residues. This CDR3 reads CASRNSGTLSNQPQHF. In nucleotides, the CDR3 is TGTGCCAGCAGGAACTCCGGGACTCTTAGCAATCAGCCCCAGCATTTT.

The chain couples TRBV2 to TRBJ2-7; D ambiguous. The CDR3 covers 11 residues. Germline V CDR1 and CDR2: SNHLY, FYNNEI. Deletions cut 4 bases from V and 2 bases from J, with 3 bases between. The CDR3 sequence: CASSVTYEQYV. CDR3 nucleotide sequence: TGTGCCAGCAGTGTAACCTACGAGCAGTACGTC.

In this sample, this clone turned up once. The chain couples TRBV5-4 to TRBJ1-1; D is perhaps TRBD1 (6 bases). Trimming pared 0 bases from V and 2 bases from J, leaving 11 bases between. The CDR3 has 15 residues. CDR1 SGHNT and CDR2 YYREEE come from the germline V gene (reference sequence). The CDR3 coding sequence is TGTGCCAGCAGCTTGGAGGGGGACCTCAACACTGAAGCTTTCTTT. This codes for CASSLEGDLNTEAFF.

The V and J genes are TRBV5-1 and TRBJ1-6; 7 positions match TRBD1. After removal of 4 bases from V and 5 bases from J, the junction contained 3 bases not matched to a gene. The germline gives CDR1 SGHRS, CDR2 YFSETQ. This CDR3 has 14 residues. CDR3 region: CASSPTGDNSPLHF. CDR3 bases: TGCGCCAGCAGCCCCACAGGGGATAATTCACCCCTCCACTTT. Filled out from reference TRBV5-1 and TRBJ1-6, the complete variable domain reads KAGVTQTPRYLIKTRGQQVTLSCSPISGHRSVSWYQQTPGQGLQFLFEYFSETQRNKGNFPGRFSGRQFSNSRSEMNVSTLELGDSALYLCASSPTGDNSPLHFGNGTRLTVT.

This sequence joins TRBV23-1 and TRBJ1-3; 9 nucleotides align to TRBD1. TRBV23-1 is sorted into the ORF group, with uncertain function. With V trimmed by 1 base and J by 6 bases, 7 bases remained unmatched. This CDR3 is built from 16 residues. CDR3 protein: CASSQYPGQGANTIYF. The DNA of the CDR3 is TGCGCCAGCAGTCAATATCCGGGACAGGGAGCAAACACCATATATTTT.

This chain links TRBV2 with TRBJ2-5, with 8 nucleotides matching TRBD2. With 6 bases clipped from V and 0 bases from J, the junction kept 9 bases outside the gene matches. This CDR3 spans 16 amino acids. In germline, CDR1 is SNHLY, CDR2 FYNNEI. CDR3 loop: CASRGTGGGNQETQYF. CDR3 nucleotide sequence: TGTGCCAGCAGGGGGACTGGCGGGGGGAACCAAGAGACCCAGTACTTC.

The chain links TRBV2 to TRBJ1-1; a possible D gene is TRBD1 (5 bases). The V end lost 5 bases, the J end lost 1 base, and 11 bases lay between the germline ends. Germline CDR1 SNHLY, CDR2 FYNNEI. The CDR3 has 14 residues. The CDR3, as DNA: TGTGCCAGCAGTCCGCTCCAGGGGAACACTGAAGCTTTCTTT. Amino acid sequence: CASSPLQGNTEAFF.

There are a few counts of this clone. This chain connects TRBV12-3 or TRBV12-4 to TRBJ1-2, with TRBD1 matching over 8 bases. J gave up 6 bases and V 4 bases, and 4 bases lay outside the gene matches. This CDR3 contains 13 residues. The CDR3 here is CASSYSGGNGYTF. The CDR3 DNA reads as TGTGCCAGCAGTTATTCAGGGGGCAATGGCTACACCTTC.

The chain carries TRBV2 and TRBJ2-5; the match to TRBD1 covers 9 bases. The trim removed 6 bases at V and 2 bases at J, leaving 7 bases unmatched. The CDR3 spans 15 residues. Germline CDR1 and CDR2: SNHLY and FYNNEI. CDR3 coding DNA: TGTGCCAGCAGAAGACAGGGGGAAGGGCAAGAGACCCAGTACTTC. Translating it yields CASRRQGEGQETQYF.

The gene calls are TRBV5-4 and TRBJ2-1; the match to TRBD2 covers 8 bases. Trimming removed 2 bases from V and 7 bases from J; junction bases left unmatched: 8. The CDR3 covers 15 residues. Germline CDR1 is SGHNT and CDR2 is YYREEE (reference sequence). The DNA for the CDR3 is TGTGCCAGCAGCTTCCGAGCGGGAGTAAGGAATGAGCAGTTCTTC. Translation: CASSFRAGVRNEQFF.

CDR3 residues: CASSVTGGRGNTEAFF. CDR3 coding DNA: TGTGCCAGCAGCGTCACAGGGGGGCGAGGGAACACTGAAGCTTTCTTT. The chain couples TRBV9 to TRBJ1-1; 8 bases match TRBD1. The germline CDR1 and CDR2 sequences are SGDLS and YYNGEE. This CDR3 is 16 amino acids long. J gave up 1 base and V 2 bases, and 7 bases lay outside the gene matches. Looking up the rest from reference TRBV9 and TRBJ1-1 gives the full variable domain: DSGVTQTPKHLITATGQRVTLRCSPRSGDLSVYWYQQSLDQGLQFLIQYYNGEERAKGNILERFSAQQFPDLHSELNLSSLELGDSALYFCASSVTGGRGNTEAFFGQGTRLTVV.

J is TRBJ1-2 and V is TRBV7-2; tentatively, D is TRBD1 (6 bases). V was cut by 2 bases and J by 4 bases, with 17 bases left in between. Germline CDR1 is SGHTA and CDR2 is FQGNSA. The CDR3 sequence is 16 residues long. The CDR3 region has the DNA TGTGCCAGCAGCTTACGGTTAGGGGGGGATGGCTATGGCTACACCTTC. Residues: CASSLRLGGDGYGYTF.

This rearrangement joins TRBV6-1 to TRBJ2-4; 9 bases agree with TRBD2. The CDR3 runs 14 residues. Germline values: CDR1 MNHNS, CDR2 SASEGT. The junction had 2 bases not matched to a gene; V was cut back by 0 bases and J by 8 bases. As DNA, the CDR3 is TGTGCCAGCAGTGAAGCTAGCGGGGGAGACATTCAGTACTTC. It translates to CASSEASGGDIQYF.

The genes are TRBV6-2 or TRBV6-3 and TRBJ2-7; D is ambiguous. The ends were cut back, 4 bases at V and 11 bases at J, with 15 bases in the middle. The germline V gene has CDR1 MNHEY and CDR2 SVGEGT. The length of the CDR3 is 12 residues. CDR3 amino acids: CASSSLHIMEYF. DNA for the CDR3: TGTGCCAGCAGTTCCCTTCACATAATGGAGTACTTC.

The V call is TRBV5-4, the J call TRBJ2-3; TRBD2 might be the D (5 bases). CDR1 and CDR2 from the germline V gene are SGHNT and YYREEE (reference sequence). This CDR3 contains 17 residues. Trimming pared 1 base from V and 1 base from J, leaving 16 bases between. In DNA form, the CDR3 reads TGTGCCAGCAGCTTGATTCGCTGGGAGAGTGGCACAGATACGCAGTATTTT. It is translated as CASSLIRWESGTDTQYF.

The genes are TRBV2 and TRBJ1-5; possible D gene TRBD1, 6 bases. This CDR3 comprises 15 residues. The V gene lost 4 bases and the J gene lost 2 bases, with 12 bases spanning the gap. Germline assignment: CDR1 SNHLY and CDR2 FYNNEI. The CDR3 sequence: CASSVQGMGNQPQHF. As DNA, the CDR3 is TGTGCCAGCAGTGTGCAGGGGATGGGCAATCAGCCCCAGCATTTT.

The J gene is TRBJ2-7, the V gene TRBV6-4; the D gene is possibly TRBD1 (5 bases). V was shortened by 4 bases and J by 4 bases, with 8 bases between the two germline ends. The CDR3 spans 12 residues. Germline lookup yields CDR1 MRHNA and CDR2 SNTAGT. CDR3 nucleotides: TGTGCCAGCAGTGGTCAGGGATACGAGCAGTACGTC. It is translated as CASSGQGYEQYV.

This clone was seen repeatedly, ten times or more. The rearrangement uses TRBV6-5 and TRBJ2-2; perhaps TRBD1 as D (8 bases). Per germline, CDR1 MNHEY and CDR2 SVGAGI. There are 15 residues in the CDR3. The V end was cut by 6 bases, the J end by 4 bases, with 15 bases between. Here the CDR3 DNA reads TGTGCCAGCAGGGCGACAGGGGAGGGCACCGGGGAGCTGTTTTTT. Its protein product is CASRATGEGTGELFF.

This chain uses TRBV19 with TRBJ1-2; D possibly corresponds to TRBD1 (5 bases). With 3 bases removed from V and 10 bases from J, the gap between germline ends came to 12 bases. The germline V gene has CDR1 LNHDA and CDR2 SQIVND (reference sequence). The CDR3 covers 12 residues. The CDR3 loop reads CASSMEGFPYTF. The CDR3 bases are TGTGCCAGTAGTATGGAGGGGTTTCCCTACACCTTC.

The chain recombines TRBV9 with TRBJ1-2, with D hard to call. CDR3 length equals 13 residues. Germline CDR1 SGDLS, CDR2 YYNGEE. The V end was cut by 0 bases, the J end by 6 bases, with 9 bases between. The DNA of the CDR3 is TGTGCCAGCAGCGTAGGAGGGAGGGATGGCTACACCTTC. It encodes CASSVGGRDGYTF.

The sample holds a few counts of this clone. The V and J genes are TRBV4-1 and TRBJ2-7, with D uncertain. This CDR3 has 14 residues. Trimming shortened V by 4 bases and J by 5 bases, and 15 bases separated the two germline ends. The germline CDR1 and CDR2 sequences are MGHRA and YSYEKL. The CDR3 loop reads CASSLSVGGHEQYF. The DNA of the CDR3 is TGCGCCAGCAGCCTCAGCGTGGGTGGCCACGAGCAGTACTTC.